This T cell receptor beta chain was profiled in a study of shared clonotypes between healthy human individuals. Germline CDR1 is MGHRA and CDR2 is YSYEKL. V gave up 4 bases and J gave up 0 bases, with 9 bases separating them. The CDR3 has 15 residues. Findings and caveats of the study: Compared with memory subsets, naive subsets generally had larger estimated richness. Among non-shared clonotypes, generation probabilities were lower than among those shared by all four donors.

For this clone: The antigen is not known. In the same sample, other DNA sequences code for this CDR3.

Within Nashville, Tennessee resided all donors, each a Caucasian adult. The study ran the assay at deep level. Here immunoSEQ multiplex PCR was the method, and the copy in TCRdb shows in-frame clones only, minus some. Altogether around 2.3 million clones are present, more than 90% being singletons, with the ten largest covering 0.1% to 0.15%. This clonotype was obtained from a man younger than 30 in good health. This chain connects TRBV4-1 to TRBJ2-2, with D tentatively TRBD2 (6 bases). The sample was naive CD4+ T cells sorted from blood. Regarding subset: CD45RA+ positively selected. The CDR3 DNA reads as TGCGCCAGCAGCCTGGGGACTGCGAACACCGGGGAGCTGTTTTTT. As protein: CASSLGTANTGELFF.